Listed below are T cell receptor beta chains from one sample, sequenced in a study of control samples from healthy donors and cancer patients. The method was immunoSEQ multiplex PCR; TCRdb's version includes in-frame clones alone and lacks a portion of them. The table has 90,000 to 110,000 clones, just over 90% seen once. Material for sequencing was blood. The origin of the receptors is a human donor in good health. The donor label of this sample is uncertain. CDR3s leave out the opening cysteine and the closing phenylalanine or tryptophan.

TRBV15	TRBJ1-3	ATRTGGLSGNTIY
TRBV18	TRBJ1-2	ASSPTRSDYGYT
TRBV14	TRBJ2-3	ASSQDGRGRTSTDTQY
TRBV5-1	TRBJ2-4	ASSGGQGNIQY
TRBV27	TRBJ1-1	ASSLGMGMSAF
TRBV5-1	TRBJ1-1	ASSLEAGAEAF
TRBV10-3	TRBJ1-2	AISEAGGAGYT
TRBV29-1	TRBJ1-2	SVQGLQGANGYT
TRBV6-5	TRBJ1-1	ASKGLEAF
TRBV30	TRBJ1-2	AWSVGALYGYT
TRBV30	TRBJ1-6	AWSADLRPHSPLH
TRBV2	TRBJ1-5	ATKTQRNSNQPQH
TRBV10-1	TRBJ1-1	ASSLDIGTEAF
TRBV10-3	TRBJ1-6	AISGTFHSPLH
TRBV19	TRBJ1-2	ASSIGGAGGYT
TRBV19	TRBJ1-1	ASRIKGAGAVFMNTEAF
TRBV6-1	TRBJ2-7	ASSDLGGPGSYEQY
TRBV7-8	TRBJ2-4	ASSRQGRNIQY
TRBV10-3	TRBJ2-3	AIRRSGVTDTQY
TRBV11-2	TRBJ2-5	ASSLLGTSGGAEETQY
TRBV20-1	TRBJ2-3	SASDRDRGLTDTQY
TRBV29-1	TRBJ1-1	SVETGWVTEAF
TRBV4-1	TRBJ1-6	ASSQEVGNSYNSPLH